Listed here is a single T cell receptor (beta chain). Its target is unknown. No DNA is given; TCRdb re-called the 5' RACE reads and lists each CDR3 protein once. The sample table sets out 25,000 to 35,000 distinct CDR3 sequences. These data originate in a study of T cells expressing NK-cell markers. Looking at the study overall: CD3+CD56+NKG2C+, CD3+CD56+NKG2C- and CD3+CD56-NKG2C+ T cells, once sorted, supplied the TCR beta repertoires.

The CDR3 totals 13 residues. The germline gives CDR1 SNHLY, CDR2 FYNNEI. Whole-study findings and limits: As a fraction of CD8+ T cells, dominant NKG2C+ clonotypes reached roughly 1.0-8% in more than five donors. In several donors, dominant clonotypes made up roughly 28.3-65% of CD3+CD56-NKG2C+ cells.

This chain connects TRBV2 to TRBJ1-4. The sample was blood T cells: a sorted CD56 or NKG2C T cell subset, CD4+ or CD8+ T cells, or bulk PBMC T cells (not recorded which). This TCR was recovered from a woman between 18 and 70 years old in good health. The CDR3 is CASRGSANEKLFF.